These T cell receptor beta chains were read from a single sample in a study of blood T cell repertoires in COVID-19. Sequencing used immunoSEQ multiplex PCR; TCRdb keeps in-frame clones, though not all of them. The repertoire consists of 150,000 to 180,000 clones, with roughly 80% occurring once and the leading ten covering around 28%. Sequenced: peripheral blood. These receptor sequences come from a woman aged 55-75 years with acute or convalescent COVID-19. The CDR3 runs from the conserved cysteine through the conserved F or W. The order of the fields is V gene, J gene, clone size, D gene, CDR3 protein, CDR3 DNA. The D gene is left open where the match is weak. Not every row has a clone size; where given, it reads once, few, many or a size class.

v_call: TRBV7-9; j_call: TRBJ1-2; clone_size: -; d_call: TRBD1; cdr3_aa: CASSLAGTGGNGYTF; cdr3_nt: TGTGCCAGCAGCTTAGCCGGGACAGGGGGCAATGGCTACACCTTC
v_call: TRBV24-1; j_call: TRBJ2-1; clone_size: -; d_call: -; cdr3_aa: CATSDLIGGFNEQFF; cdr3_nt: TGTGCCACCAGTGATTTGATAGGGGGATTCAATGAGCAGTTCTTC
v_call: TRBV10-1; j_call: TRBJ2-3; clone_size: -; d_call: TRBD1; cdr3_aa: CARWGQNTDTQYF; cdr3_nt: TGCGCCAGGTGGGGACAGAACACAGATACGCAGTATTTT
v_call: TRBV12-2; j_call: TRBJ1-1; clone_size: -; d_call: -; cdr3_aa: CASRLTGRRRTEAFF; cdr3_nt: TGTGCAAGTCGCTTGACAGGGCGGCGCCGGACTGAAGCTTTCTTT
v_call: TRBV30; j_call: TRBJ2-1; clone_size: -; d_call: -; cdr3_aa: CAWRLAQWNEQFF; cdr3_nt: TGTGCCTGGAGGTTAGCGCAGTGGAATGAGCAGTTCTTC
v_call: TRBV20-1; j_call: TRBJ1-2; clone_size: few; d_call: -; cdr3_aa: CSASQGSNGYTF; cdr3_nt: TGCAGTGCTAGTCAGGGGAGTAATGGCTACACCTTC
v_call: TRBV24-1; j_call: TRBJ1-4; clone_size: few; d_call: -; cdr3_aa: CATMREKLFF; cdr3_nt: TGTGCCACCATGCGGGAAAAACTGTTTTTT
v_call: TRBV19; j_call: TRBJ2-7; clone_size: -; d_call: -; cdr3_aa: CARAPDFSYEQYF; cdr3_nt: TGTGCCAGAGCGCCGGACTTTTCCTACGAGCAGTACTTC
v_call: TRBV30; j_call: TRBJ2-5; clone_size: -; d_call: -; cdr3_aa: CAWSVRPFETQYF; cdr3_nt: TGTGCCTGGAGTGTGAGGCCGTTTGAGACCCAGTACTTC
v_call: TRBV4-1; j_call: TRBJ1-5; clone_size: -; d_call: -; cdr3_aa: CASSQDQGSTQHF; cdr3_nt: TGCGCCAGCAGCCAAGATCAGGGGAGTACCCAGCATTTT
v_call: TRBV11-3; j_call: TRBJ2-2; clone_size: -; d_call: -; cdr3_aa: CASSLGQTSTGELFF; cdr3_nt: TGTGCCAGCAGCCTTGGACAGACTTCCACCGGGGAGCTGTTTTTT
v_call: TRBV2; j_call: TRBJ1-5; clone_size: -; d_call: -; cdr3_aa: CASRLQGGIQPQHF; cdr3_nt: TGTGCCAGCAGACTACAAGGAGGGATTCAGCCCCAGCATTTT
v_call: TRBV11-2; j_call: TRBJ1-6; clone_size: -; d_call: TRBD1; cdr3_aa: CASSSTGGSSPLHF; cdr3_nt: TGTGCCAGCAGCTCGACAGGGGGATCTTCACCCCTCCACTTT
v_call: TRBV9; j_call: TRBJ2-5; clone_size: -; d_call: TRBD2; cdr3_aa: CASSVATSGALQGTQYF; cdr3_nt: TGTGCCAGCAGCGTAGCTACTAGCGGGGCTCTCCAGGGGACCCAGTACTTC
v_call: TRBV28; j_call: TRBJ1-4; clone_size: -; d_call: TRBD1; cdr3_aa: CASAIGGTGGEKLFF; cdr3_nt: TGTGCCAGCGCAATTGGGGGGACAGGGGGCGAAAAACTGTTTTTT
v_call: TRBV6-4; j_call: TRBJ2-1; clone_size: -; d_call: -; cdr3_aa: CASSLGGDSNEQFF; cdr3_nt: TGTGCCAGCAGTCTAGGGGGGGATTCCAATGAGCAGTTCTTC
v_call: TRBV28; j_call: TRBJ1-1; clone_size: -; d_call: TRBD1; cdr3_aa: CASGLGQGPFEAFF; cdr3_nt: TGTGCCAGCGGATTAGGACAGGGGCCGTTTGAAGCTTTCTTT
v_call: TRBV2; j_call: TRBJ2-5; clone_size: -; d_call: TRBD2; cdr3_aa: CASMRGWGGETQYF; cdr3_nt: TGTGCCAGCATGCGGGGCTGGGGGGGTGAGACCCAGTACTTC
v_call: TRBV7-9; j_call: TRBJ1-1; clone_size: -; d_call: TRBD1; cdr3_aa: CASSLGTGGPNTEAFF; cdr3_nt: TGTGCCAGCAGCTTAGGGACAGGGGGCCCGAACACTGAAGCTTTCTTT
v_call: TRBV10-1; j_call: TRBJ2-2; clone_size: -; d_call: -; cdr3_aa: CASSGMAGELFF; cdr3_nt: TGCGCCAGCAGTGGCATGGCTGGGGAGCTGTTTTTT
v_call: TRBV5-8; j_call: TRBJ2-1; clone_size: few; d_call: TRBD1; cdr3_aa: CASSRDRNNEQFF; cdr3_nt: TGTGCCAGCAGTCGGGACAGGAACAATGAGCAGTTCTTC
v_call: TRBV3-1/TRBV3-2; j_call: TRBJ1-5; clone_size: -; d_call: TRBD1; cdr3_aa: CASSQTQGTQPQHF; cdr3_nt: TGTGCCAGCAGCCAGACACAGGGGACGCAGCCCCAGCATTTT
v_call: TRBV3-1/TRBV3-2; j_call: TRBJ1-1; clone_size: few; d_call: TRBD1; cdr3_aa: CASSQGTGANTEAFF; cdr3_nt: TGTGCCAGCAGCCAAGGGACAGGGGCGAACACTGAAGCTTTCTTT
v_call: TRBV5-1; j_call: TRBJ2-3; clone_size: -; d_call: TRBD1; cdr3_aa: CASSVGQATDTQYF; cdr3_nt: TGCGCCAGCAGCGTGGGACAGGCCACAGATACGCAGTATTTT
v_call: TRBV6-6; j_call: TRBJ2-3; clone_size: -; d_call: -; cdr3_aa: CATSWRDSPSTDTQYF; cdr3_nt: TGTGCCACCTCTTGGCGGGACTCTCCTAGCACAGATACGCAGTATTTT
v_call: TRBV6-2/TRBV6-3; j_call: TRBJ2-5; clone_size: few; d_call: TRBD2; cdr3_aa: CASSYSASGQETQYF; cdr3_nt: TGTGCCAGCAGTTACTCGGCTAGCGGCCAAGAGACCCAGTACTTC
v_call: TRBV15; j_call: TRBJ2-5; clone_size: -; d_call: TRBD2; cdr3_aa: CATSSGVASGTQETQYF; cdr3_nt: TGTGCCACCAGCAGCGGAGTGGCTAGCGGGACGCAAGAGACCCAGTACTTC
v_call: TRBV2; j_call: TRBJ1-6; clone_size: once; d_call: TRBD1; cdr3_aa: CASSGTGRLGSPLHF; cdr3_nt: TGTGCCAGCAGTGGGACAGGGAGGTTAGGGTCACCCCTCCACTTT
v_call: TRBV4-1; j_call: TRBJ1-6; clone_size: -; d_call: TRBD1; cdr3_aa: CASSQDPGQALRQPLHF; cdr3_nt: TGCGCCAGCAGCCAAGATCCCGGACAGGCGCTTAGACAGCCCCTCCACTTT
v_call: TRBV5-1; j_call: TRBJ2-1; clone_size: -; d_call: -; cdr3_aa: CASSFTVGGNEQFF; cdr3_nt: TGCGCCAGCAGCTTTACGGTGGGGGGCAATGAGCAGTTCTTC
v_call: TRBV28; j_call: TRBJ1-2; clone_size: -; d_call: -; cdr3_aa: CVSGQIFKSNYGYTF; cdr3_nt: TGTGTCTCGGGACAAATTTTTAAATCTAACTATGGCTACACCTTC
v_call: TRBV28; j_call: TRBJ1-4; clone_size: -; d_call: -; cdr3_aa: CASRRASGTTNEKLFF; cdr3_nt: TGTGCCAGCCGGAGGGCATCAGGAACAACTAATGAAAAACTGTTTTTT
v_call: TRBV5-1; j_call: TRBJ2-5; clone_size: -; d_call: -; cdr3_aa: CASSIEETQYF; cdr3_nt: TGCGCCAGCAGCATAGAAGAGACCCAGTACTTC
v_call: TRBV10-3; j_call: TRBJ1-5; clone_size: -; d_call: TRBD1; cdr3_aa: CAISPTGANSNQPQHF; cdr3_nt: TGTGCCATCAGTCCTACAGGGGCTAATAGCAATCAGCCCCAGCATTTT
v_call: TRBV5-1; j_call: TRBJ2-5; clone_size: -; d_call: TRBD2; cdr3_aa: CASSSRTSGAGETQYF; cdr3_nt: TGCGCCAGCAGCTCACGGACTAGCGGGGCAGGAGAGACCCAGTACTTC
v_call: TRBV9; j_call: TRBJ2-5; clone_size: -; d_call: TRBD2; cdr3_aa: CASSVAGRGAETQYF; cdr3_nt: TGTGCCAGCAGCGTAGCGGGGCGGGGGGCGGAGACCCAGTACTTC
v_call: TRBV2; j_call: TRBJ2-5; clone_size: -; d_call: TRBD2; cdr3_aa: CASSPSGGSLGETQYF; cdr3_nt: TGTGCCAGCAGCCCCAGCGGGGGGTCATTGGGAGAGACCCAGTACTTC
v_call: TRBV18; j_call: TRBJ1-3; clone_size: -; d_call: TRBD1; cdr3_aa: CASSKEAGTGYSGNTIYF; cdr3_nt: TGTGCCAGCTCAAAGGAGGCCGGGACAGGGTACTCTGGAAACACCATATATTTT
v_call: TRBV6-5; j_call: TRBJ2-5; clone_size: -; d_call: TRBD1; cdr3_aa: CASRTGTGGGETQYF; cdr3_nt: TGTGCCAGCAGGACCGGGACAGGGGGCGGGGAGACCCAGTACTTC
v_call: TRBV3-1/TRBV3-2; j_call: TRBJ1-1; clone_size: -; d_call: -; cdr3_aa: CASSLREGNTEAFF; cdr3_nt: TGTGCCAGCAGCCTCCGGGAAGGGAACACTGAAGCTTTCTTT
v_call: TRBV6-5; j_call: TRBJ1-5; clone_size: -; d_call: TRBD1; cdr3_aa: CASWTGISNQPQHF; cdr3_nt: TGTGCCAGCTGGACAGGGATTAGCAATCAGCCCCAGCATTTT
v_call: TRBV19; j_call: TRBJ1-4; clone_size: once; d_call: TRBD1; cdr3_aa: CASSIDPDREKLFF; cdr3_nt: TGTGCCAGTAGTATCGACCCGGACAGGGAAAAACTGTTTTTT
v_call: TRBV7-9; j_call: TRBJ1-2; clone_size: -; d_call: -; cdr3_aa: CASSLGAGKGYTF; cdr3_nt: TGTGCCAGCAGCTTAGGGGCAGGGAAGGGCTACACCTTC
v_call: TRBV19; j_call: TRBJ2-1; clone_size: -; d_call: TRBD2; cdr3_aa: CASRTSGSRYNEQFF; cdr3_nt: TGTGCCAGTAGAACTAGCGGGTCCCGTTACAATGAGCAGTTCTTC
v_call: TRBV4-1; j_call: TRBJ1-6; clone_size: -; d_call: -; cdr3_aa: CASSHQRGSPLHF; cdr3_nt: TGCGCCAGCAGCCACCAGAGAGGGAGCCCCCTCCACTTT
v_call: TRBV6-5; j_call: TRBJ1-6; clone_size: -; d_call: -; cdr3_aa: CASKGGSNSPLHF; cdr3_nt: TGTGCCAGCAAGGGGGGGAGTAATTCACCCCTCCACTTT
v_call: TRBV6-1; j_call: TRBJ2-1; clone_size: -; d_call: TRBD2; cdr3_aa: CASSDKRGVSNEQFF; cdr3_nt: TGTGCCAGCAGTGACAAGCGGGGGGTCAGCAATGAGCAGTTCTTC
v_call: TRBV11-2; j_call: TRBJ2-3; clone_size: -; d_call: TRBD2; cdr3_aa: CASGRGGTDTQYF; cdr3_nt: TGTGCCAGCGGGCGGGGGGGCACAGATACGCAGTATTTT
v_call: TRBV3-1/TRBV3-2; j_call: TRBJ1-4; clone_size: -; d_call: -; cdr3_aa: CASSHPGREKLFF; cdr3_nt: TGTGCCAGCAGCCACCCTGGCCGAGAAAAACTGTTTTTT
v_call: TRBV6-5; j_call: TRBJ1-2; clone_size: -; d_call: -; cdr3_aa: CAAQEGFAYGYTF; cdr3_nt: TGTGCCGCCCAGGAGGGCTTTGCCTATGGCTACACCTTC
v_call: TRBV9; j_call: TRBJ2-6; clone_size: once; d_call: TRBD1; cdr3_aa: CASSASRGDRGESGANVLTF; cdr3_nt: TGTGCCAGCAGCGCCTCTCGGGGGGACAGGGGCGAATCTGGGGCCAACGTCCTGACTTTC